This T cell receptor beta chain is from a study of glioma-infiltrating T cells. Study-level findings and limits: Tissue-blood divergence was below expectation in non-neoplastic patients, above in gliomas. CDR3 overlap between tissue and blood was very small.

This clonotype has ten or more counts. Its antigen is as yet unknown. Using RNA template, CDR3s of TCR alpha and beta were amplified with iRepertoire arm-PCR. One entry per CDR3 protein results from TCRdb running MiXCR on the multiplex PCR reads. The table includes about 130,000 distinct CDR3 sequences, less than 30% detected once. Sequencing was done on a sample of glioma tissue, nonneoplastic brain tissue, or PBMCs (not recorded which). The sequence was collected from a human donor with low-grade glioma or glioblastoma, undergoing nonglioma brain surgery, or in good health (not recorded which).

The CDR3 region is CASSFGPRNIQYF. DNA for the CDR3: TGTGCCAGCAGTTTTGGGCCAAGAAACATTCAGTACTTC. The V gene is TRBV12-3 or TRBV12-4, the J gene TRBJ2-4; no firm D call. This CDR3 spans 13 amino acids. Trimming left V 3 bases short and J 6 bases short, with 9 bases between.